The T cell receptor beta chain described here comes from a study of shared clonotypes between healthy human individuals. Method: immunoSEQ multiplex PCR; TCRdb's copy keeps in-frame clones and lacks some. The sample comprises around 1,100,000 clones, approximately 80% of which are singletons, and roughly 0.82% rests with the top ten. Study-level points and caveats: In a handful of donors, around 5% of naive CD4 clonotypes appeared in common.

The germline V gene encodes CDR1 SGHDN and CDR2 FVKESK. The CDR3 consists of 18 residues. The V end was cut by 1 base, the J end by 5 bases, with 23 bases between. On this clone: The antigen is undetermined.

This clonotype originated in a man aged 18 to 29 in good health. Some clones in this sample may be carry-over from other donors' samples. The chain carries TRBV14 and TRBJ1-2; D unclear. The source material was memory CD4+ T cells from PBMCs. As for subset: CD45RA-negative fraction. The CDR3 region is CASSQGPVGRGNRYGYTF. The CDR3 DNA reads TGTGCCAGCAGCCAAGGACCGGTAGGAAGAGGCAATAGATATGGCTACACCTTC.